These 4 T cell receptor beta chains were sequenced from one sample in a study of cytomegalovirus exposure and HLA in healthy donors. The data were produced by immunoSEQ multiplex PCR, yet TCRdb's version contains in-frame clones alone and is incomplete. The sample includes fewer than 350,000 clones, 88% of them seen just once. The source material was PBMCs. The receptor source for this set is a woman aged 18-30 years in good health and CMV-seronegative.

The CDR3 nucleotides are TGTGCCAGCAGTTACTCCGGGGGGCTTGGCGAGCAGTACTTC. Amino acid sequence: CASSYSGGLGEQYF. This chain links TRBV6-6 with TRBJ2-7, with D possibly being TRBD2 (7 bases). This CDR3 comprises 14 residues. Germline CDR1 reads MNHNY; CDR2 reads SVGAGI (reference sequence). V gave up 0 bases and J gave up 6 bases, with 12 bases separating them.

The V call is TRBV7-8, the J call TRBJ2-2; TRBD2 matches 8 bases. CDR3 length: 13 amino acids. CDR1 and CDR2 (germline): SGHVS, FQNEAQ. The V gene end was trimmed by 8 bases and the J gene end by 3 bases; junction bases not matched to a gene: 2. The CDR3 loop is CASREGYTGELFF. Here the CDR3 DNA reads TGTGCCAGCCGGGAGGGGTACACCGGGGAGCTGTTTTTT.

V and J are TRBV5-4 and TRBJ2-1, with 9 bases fitting TRBD2. The CDR3 totals 13 residues. The germline V gene encodes CDR1 SGHNT and CDR2 YYREEE (reference sequence). Unmatched junction bases numbered 4, after V lost 9 bases and J lost 3 bases. The CDR3 sequence is CATSGRFYNEQFF. The CDR3, as DNA: TGTGCCACGAGCGGGAGGTTCTACAATGAGCAGTTCTTC.

V and J are TRBV5-1 and TRBJ2-7; 9 bases line up with TRBD1. Germline V gives CDR1 SGHRS, CDR2 YFSETQ. The J segment lost 0 bases and the V segment lost 4 bases, leaving 8 bases of the junction unmatched. The CDR3 spans 16 residues. The CDR3 loop is CASSAGTGRLSYEQYF. CDR3 sequence (DNA): TGCGCCAGCAGCGCCGGGACAGGGCGTCTCTCCTACGAGCAGTACTTC.